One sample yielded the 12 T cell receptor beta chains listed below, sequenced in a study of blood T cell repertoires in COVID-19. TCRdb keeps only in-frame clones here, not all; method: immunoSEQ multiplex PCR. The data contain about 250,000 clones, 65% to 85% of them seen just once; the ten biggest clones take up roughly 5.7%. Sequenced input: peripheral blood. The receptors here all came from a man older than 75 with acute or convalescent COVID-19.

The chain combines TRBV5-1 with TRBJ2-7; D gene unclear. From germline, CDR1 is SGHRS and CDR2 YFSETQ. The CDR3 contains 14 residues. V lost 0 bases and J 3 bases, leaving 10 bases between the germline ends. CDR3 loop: CASSLVTPSYEQYF. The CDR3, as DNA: TGCGCCAGCAGCTTGGTGACACCCAGCTACGAGCAGTACTTC.

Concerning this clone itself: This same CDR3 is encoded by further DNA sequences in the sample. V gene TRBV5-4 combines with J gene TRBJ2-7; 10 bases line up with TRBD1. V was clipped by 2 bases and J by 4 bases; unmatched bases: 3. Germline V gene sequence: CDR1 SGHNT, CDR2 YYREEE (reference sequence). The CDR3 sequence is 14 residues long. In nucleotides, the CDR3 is TGTGCCAGCAGCTTAGGACAGGGGGATTACGAGCAGTACTTC. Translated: CASSLGQGDYEQYF.

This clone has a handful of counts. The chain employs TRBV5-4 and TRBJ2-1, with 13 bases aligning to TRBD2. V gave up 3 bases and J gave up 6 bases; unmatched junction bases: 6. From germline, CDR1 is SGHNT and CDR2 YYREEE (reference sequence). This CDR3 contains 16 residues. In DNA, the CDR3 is TGTGCCAGCAGCTCCCAACTAGCGGGGGGGCCCAATGAGCAGTTCTTC. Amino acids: CASSSQLAGGPNEQFF.

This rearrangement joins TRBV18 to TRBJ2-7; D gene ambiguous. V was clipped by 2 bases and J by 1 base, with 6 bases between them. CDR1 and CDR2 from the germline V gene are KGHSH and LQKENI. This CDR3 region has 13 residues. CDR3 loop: CASSPVLSYEQYF. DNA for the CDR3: TGTGCCAGCTCACCAGTCCTTTCCTACGAGCAGTACTTC.

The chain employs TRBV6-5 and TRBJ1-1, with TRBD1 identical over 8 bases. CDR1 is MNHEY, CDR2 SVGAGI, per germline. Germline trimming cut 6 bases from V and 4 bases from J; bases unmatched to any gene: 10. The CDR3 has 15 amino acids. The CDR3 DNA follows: TGTGCCAGCAGGCCGCTACAGGGGGTGGTCACTGAAGCTTTCTTT. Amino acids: CASRPLQGVVTEAFF.

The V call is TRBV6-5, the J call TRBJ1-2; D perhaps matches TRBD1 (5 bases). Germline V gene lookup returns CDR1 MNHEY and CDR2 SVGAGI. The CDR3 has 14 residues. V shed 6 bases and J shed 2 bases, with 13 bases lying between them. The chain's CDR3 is CASRTMTENYGYTF. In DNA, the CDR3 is TGTGCCAGCAGGACAATGACAGAGAACTATGGCTACACCTTC.

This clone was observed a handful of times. The CDR3 reads CASSADNTVTSNQPQHF. The CDR3 DNA sequence: TGTGCCAGTAGTGCAGACAACACTGTAACCAGCAATCAGCCCCAGCATTTT. The rearrangement joins TRBV19 to TRBJ1-5; D is uncertain. Germline V gives CDR1 LNHDA, CDR2 SQIVND (reference sequence). V lost 5 bases and J lost 1, with 18 bases in between. There are 17 residues in the CDR3.

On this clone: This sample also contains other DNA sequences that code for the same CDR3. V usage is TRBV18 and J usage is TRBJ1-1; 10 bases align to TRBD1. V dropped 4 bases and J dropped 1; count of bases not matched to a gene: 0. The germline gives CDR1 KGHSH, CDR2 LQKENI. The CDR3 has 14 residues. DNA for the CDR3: TGTGCCAGCTCACGGGACAGGGGGAACACTGAAGCTTTCTTT. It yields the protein CASSRDRGNTEAFF.

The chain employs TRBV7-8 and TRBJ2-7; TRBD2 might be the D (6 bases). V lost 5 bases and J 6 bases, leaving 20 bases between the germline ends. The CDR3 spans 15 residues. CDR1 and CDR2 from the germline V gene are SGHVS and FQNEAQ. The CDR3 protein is CASSQTPVGTFEQYF. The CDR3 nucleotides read TGTGCCAGCAGCCAAACCCCGGTGGGGACTTTCGAGCAGTACTTC.

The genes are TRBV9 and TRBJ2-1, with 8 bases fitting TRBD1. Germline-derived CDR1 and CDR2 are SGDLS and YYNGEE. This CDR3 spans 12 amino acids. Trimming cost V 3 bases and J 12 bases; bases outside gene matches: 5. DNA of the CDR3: TGTGCCAGCAGCGGAGGGACAGGTACGCAGTTCTTC. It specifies CASSGGTGTQFF. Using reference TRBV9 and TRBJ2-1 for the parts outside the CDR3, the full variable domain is DSGVTQTPKHLITATGQRVTLRCSPRSGDLSVYWYQQSLDQGLQFLIQYYNGEERAKGNILERFSAQQFPDLHSELNLSSLELGDSALYFCASSGGTGTQFFGPGTRLTVL.

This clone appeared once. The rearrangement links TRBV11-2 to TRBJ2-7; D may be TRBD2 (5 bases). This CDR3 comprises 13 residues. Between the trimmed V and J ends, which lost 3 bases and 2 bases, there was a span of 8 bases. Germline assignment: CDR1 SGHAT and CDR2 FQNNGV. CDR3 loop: CASSFDYPYEQYF. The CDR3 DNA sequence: TGTGCCAGCAGCTTCGACTATCCCTACGAGCAGTACTTC.

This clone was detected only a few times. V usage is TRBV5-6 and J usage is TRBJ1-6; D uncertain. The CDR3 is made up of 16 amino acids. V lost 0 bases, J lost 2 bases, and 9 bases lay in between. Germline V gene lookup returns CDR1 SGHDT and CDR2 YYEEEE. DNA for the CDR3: TGTGCCAGCAGCTTGGCCAGGCTTCCCTATAATTCACCCCTCCACTTT. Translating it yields CASSLARLPYNSPLHF.